Ten or more counts support the clone carrying this T cell receptor (beta chain). TCRdb used MiXCR to reprocess the 5' RACE reads, holding one entry per CDR3 protein. The data contain 20,000 to 25,000 distinct CDR3 sequences, around 16% of them seen just once; the ten biggest clones take up around 7%. This entry comes from a study of neurological immune-mediated disorders. Trimming took 6 bases from V and 2 from J, leaving 17 bases between them. CDR3 length equals 16 residues. The receptor was derived from a young woman with multiple sclerosis. The specimen sequenced was CD8+ T cells from blood. The V call is TRBV12-3 or TRBV12-4, the J call TRBJ2-1; D may match TRBD1 or TRBD2 (5 bases each). The CDR3 loop reads CASSLAPVQAYNEQFF. In DNA form, the CDR3 reads TGTGCCAGCAGCCTAGCACCGGTACAGGCCTACAATGAGCAGTTCTTC.